The sequence of this TCR beta chain was determined in a study of blood T cell repertoires in COVID-19. Study background: The origin of the acute and convalescent COVID-19 samples was the United States, Italy and Spain. T cells, B-cell-depleted T cells, or PBMCs provided the cDNA or gDNA that served as material.

Using immunoSEQ multiplex PCR, the repertoire was profiled, and TCRdb retains in-frame clones only, with some absent. The profile shows under 200,000 clones, roughly 86% of them singletons. V was pared by 2 bases and J by 4 bases, with 24 bases between. CDR3 length equals 19 residues. In germline, CDR1 is MNHEY, CDR2 SVGEGT. This chain connects TRBV6-2 or TRBV6-3 to TRBJ2-1; D perhaps matches TRBD1 (5 bases). Sequencing used peripheral blood. The source of this sequence is a man between 70 and 80 years old with acute or convalescent COVID-19. The DNA for the CDR3 is TGTGCCAGCAGTTACAGCGTTCACAGGAAAAAAATGGGGTACAATGAGCAGTTCTTC. Residues: CASSYSVHRKKMGYNEQFF.